Presented here are 2 T cell receptor beta chains from one specimen sequenced in a study of blood T cell repertoires in COVID-19. Clones were read by immunoSEQ multiplex PCR, and TCRdb kept only the in-frame ones, dropping some. The data show hundreds of thousands of clones, around 87% seen once. The specimen was PBMCs or T cells enriched from blood (not recorded which). The receptors stem from a woman aged 50 to 65 who had recovered from COVID-19.

The DNA of the CDR3 is TGTGCCAGCAGCTTATCTTATGGGCAGTTCATTGAAAAACTGTTTTTT. It specifies CASSLSYGQFIEKLFF. The rearrangement links TRBV7-9 to TRBJ1-4; D call uncertain. CDR1 is SEHNR and CDR2 is FQNEAQ in the germline V gene (reference sequence). Deletions cut 2 bases from V and 7 bases from J, with 17 bases between. This CDR3 contains 16 residues.

The rearrangement uses TRBV19 and TRBJ2-1, with TRBD2 identical over 9 bases. Germline V lookup: CDR1 LNHDA, CDR2 SQIVND (reference sequence). The CDR3 loop spans 16 amino acids. Unmatched junction bases numbered 12, after V lost 3 bases and J lost 9 bases. The CDR3 sequence is CASSMSTSGSVGEQFF. CDR3 sequence (DNA): TGTGCCAGTAGTATGAGTACTAGCGGGTCGGTAGGTGAGCAGTTCTTC.